A single sample gave rise to the 9 T cell receptor beta chains below, sequenced in a study of PD-L1 blockade in urothelial cancer. The sample's time point: peripheral blood 6 weeks after treatment start. The assay was immunoSEQ multiplex PCR, and TCRdb's table has in-frame clones only and misses some. The sample has about 40,000 clones; roughly 81% are singletons. This specimen was PBMCs, taken around atezolizumab (anti-PD-L1) treatment. The receptors originated from a man between 65 and 79 years old with urothelial cancer.

The chain recombines TRBV7-9 with TRBJ2-7, with 7 bases lining up with TRBD2. Germline V gives CDR1 SEHNR, CDR2 FQNEAQ (reference sequence). The V gene end was trimmed by 1 base and the J gene end by 6 bases; junction bases not matched to a gene: 3. The CDR3 runs to 13 residues. The CDR3 DNA follows: TGTGCCAGCAGCTTAGGGGGCGGGAGCGAGCAGTACTTC. Residues: CASSLGGGSEQYF.

The rearrangement joins TRBV5-4 to TRBJ1-1; 7 positions match TRBD1. The ends lost 0 bases at V and 4 bases at J; junction bases unmatched: 6. Germline assignment: CDR1 SGHNT and CDR2 YYREEE (reference sequence). CDR3 length: 15 residues. CDR3 sequence reads: CASSLGTGVGTEAFF. The CDR3, as DNA: TGTGCCAGCAGCTTGGGCACAGGGGTGGGCACTGAAGCTTTCTTT. The variable domain in full, with the rest retrieved from reference TRBV5-4 and TRBJ1-1, is ETGVTQSPTHLIKTRGQQVTLRCSSQSGHNTVSWYQQALGQGPQFIFQYYREEENGRGNFPPRFSGLQFPNYSSELNVNALELDDSALYLCASSLGTGVGTEAFFGQGTRLTVV.

This chain connects TRBV5-4 to TRBJ2-4; weak D call: TRBD2 (5 bases). Germline CDR1 and CDR2: SGHNT and YYREEE (reference sequence). This CDR3 comprises 14 residues. The ends were cut back, 5 bases at V and 5 bases at J, with 14 bases in the middle. CDR3 DNA sequence: TGTGCCAGCAGTCGAGGGTTCTGGGAAAACATTCAGTACTTC. Its protein product is CASSRGFWENIQYF.

The rearrangement uses TRBV19 and TRBJ1-5; 11 nucleotides line up with TRBD1. Germline CDR1 reads LNHDA; CDR2 reads SQIVND (reference sequence). The CDR3 is made up of 17 amino acids. The junction had 13 bases not matched to a gene; V was cut back by 5 bases and J by 7 bases. This CDR3 is CASSPHPGQGAWQPQHF. The CDR3 region has the DNA TGTGCCAGTAGTCCACACCCCGGACAGGGGGCTTGGCAGCCCCAGCATTTT.

The chain joins TRBV4-1 to TRBJ2-1, with D perhaps TRBD2 (6 bases). Germline-derived CDR1 and CDR2 are MGHRA and YSYEKL. Trimming shortened V by 1 base and J by 5 bases, and 12 bases separated the two germline ends. This CDR3 is built from 15 residues. CDR3 in DNA: TGCGCCAGCAGCCAAGTAGGGACTGGAAACAATGAGCAGTTCTTC. Its translation is CASSQVGTGNNEQFF.

The V and J genes are TRBV5-1 and TRBJ2-7; tentative D call: TRBD2 (6 bases). Germline V CDR1 and CDR2: SGHRS, YFSETQ. CDR3 length: 14 residues. Trimming stripped 4 bases from V and 0 bases from J, with 11 bases between. CDR3: CASSPLGGSYEQYF. CDR3 sequence (DNA): TGCGCCAGCAGCCCCCTCGGGGGCTCCTACGAGCAGTACTTC.

DNA of the CDR3: TGTGCCAGCTCACCCACCGATGATGGCACGCAGTATTTT. Encoded protein: CASSPTDDGTQYF. The chain joins TRBV18 to TRBJ2-3; D not certain. Germline CDR1 KGHSH, CDR2 LQKENI. Trimming shortened V by 3 bases and J by 9 bases, and 13 bases separated the two germline ends. The CDR3 extends over 13 amino acids.

The chain couples TRBV6-5 to TRBJ1-1; D is unresolved. Per germline, CDR1 MNHEY and CDR2 SVGAGI. The CDR3 totals 11 residues. The V end lost 2 bases, the J end lost 7 bases, and 5 bases lay between the germline ends. The DNA of the CDR3 is TGTGCCAGCAGTTACGCCAGTGAAGCTTTCTTT. Amino acids: CASSYASEAFF.

The CDR3 spells CASSRQIDTQYF. DNA for the CDR3: TGTGCCAGCAGTCGACAGATCGATACGCAGTATTTT. The chain has TRBV9 and TRBJ2-3, with D perhaps matching TRBD1 (5 bases). Trimming left V 5 bases short and J 6 bases short, with 10 bases between. The CDR3 is 12 amino acids. The germline gives CDR1 SGDLS, CDR2 YYNGEE.